One sample yielded the 9 T cell receptor beta chains listed below, sequenced in a study of identical twins. TCRdb re-derived calls from the 5' RACE reads in MiXCR, one entry per CDR3 protein. In the table there are roughly 1.6 million distinct CDR3 sequences, roughly a third of which are singletons. What was sequenced was cord blood. All receptors come from a newborn girl in good health.

Turning to this clonotype: With a much larger clone just one base away, this may be a read error. V usage is TRBV3-1 and J usage is TRBJ2-4; the D gene could be TRBD1 or TRBD2 (5 bases each). The DNA matches TRBJ2-7 better at its end, which makes the J call doubtful. The V gene's germline CDR1 is LGHDT and CDR2 YNNKEL (reference sequence). The CDR3 totals 14 residues. As DNA, the CDR3 is TGTGCCAGCAGCCAAGATTTGGGACCCTGCGAGCAGTACTTC. Its protein is CASSQDLGPCEQYF.

This clonotype turned up a few times. The genes are TRBV7-9 and TRBJ2-3; the match to TRBD2 covers 7 bases. The germline V gene encodes CDR1 SEHNR and CDR2 FQNEAQ (reference sequence). This CDR3 region has 18 residues. V gave up 5 bases and J gave up 0 bases; unmatched junction bases: 14. DNA for the CDR3: TGTGCCAGCAGCCCCCTCCTACCGGGACTACAAAGCACAGATACGCAGTATTTT. As protein: CASSPLLPGLQSTDTQYF.

This chain connects TRBV14 to TRBJ2-4; D possibly corresponds to TRBD1 (6 bases). The J call may be wrong; the DNA end is better matched by TRBJ2-7. The CDR3 totals 15 residues. Germline assignment: CDR1 SGHDN and CDR2 FVKESK. The chain's CDR3 is CASSQEQGRTYEQYF. The CDR3 region has the DNA TGTGCCAGCAGCCAAGAACAGGGAAGGACCTACGAGCAGTACTTC.

This chain connects TRBV4-2 to TRBJ2-1; TRBD2 matches 13 bases. The CDR3 totals 18 residues. V was pared by 0 bases and J by 5 bases, with 7 bases of the junction left unmatched. Looked up from germline, CDR1 is LGHNA and CDR2 is YNFKEQ. The CDR3 is CASSQELAGGPFDNEQFF. CDR3 DNA: TGTGCCAGCAGCCAAGAACTAGCGGGAGGGCCGTTCGACAATGAGCAGTTCTTC.

This clonotype was observed a single time. Being one base from a much bigger clone, this may be a read error. The CDR3 sequence: CASSFRGISYNEQFF. The DNA of the CDR3 is TGTGCCAGCAGTTTTCGGGGGATCTCCTACAATGAGCAGTTCTTC. The rearrangement uses TRBV28 and TRBJ2-1; possible D gene TRBD2, 6 bases. The germline V gene encodes CDR1 MDHEN and CDR2 SYDVKM. Trimming stripped 3 bases from V and 0 bases from J, with 9 bases between. There are 15 residues in the CDR3.

The V call is TRBV11-2, the J call TRBJ1-6; no firm D call. The CDR3 runs 16 residues. Germline CDR1 reads SGHAT; CDR2 reads FQNNGV. V gave up 3 bases and J gave up 3 bases, with 12 bases separating them. For the CDR3, the DNA is TGTGCCAGCAGCTTGGGAACTCTATTCTATAATTCACCCCTCCACTTT. Its protein is CASSLGTLFYNSPLHF.

Comment on this clonotype: One junction end disagrees with the germline gene, perhaps due to a read error. The chain links TRBV5-1 to TRBJ2-1; tentatively, D is TRBD2 (5 bases). CDR1 SGHRS and CDR2 YFSETQ come from the germline V gene. CDR3 length: 15 residues. The CDR3, as DNA: TGCGCCAGCGGCTTGGGTGCGGGTGGGGTCAATGAGCAGTTCTTC. The encoded protein is CASGLGAGGVNEQFF.

The chain links TRBV5-5 to TRBJ1-5; D gene uncertain. The ends were cut back, 3 bases at V and 1 base at J, with 14 bases in the middle. The germline V gene has CDR1 SGHKS and CDR2 YYEKEE (reference sequence). The CDR3 is 16 residues long. As DNA, the CDR3 is TGTGCCAGCAGCTCATCTCAATTGAGGAGCAATCAGCCCCAGCATTTT. This encodes CASSSSQLRSNQPQHF.

The rearrangement joins TRBV10-1 to TRBJ1-2; D not certain. In germline, CDR1 is WNHNN, CDR2 SYGVQD (reference sequence). The CDR3 spans 13 residues. V was clipped by 0 bases and J by 3 bases, with 5 bases between them. The DNA for the CDR3 is TGCGCCAGCAGTGAGTCCGGACACTATGGCTACACCTTC. Protein product: CASSESGHYGYTF.